Listed below are T cell receptor beta chains from one sample, sequenced in a study of molecular identifiers for immune sequencing clone quantification. TCRdb analysed the PCR reads with MiXCR anew, one entry per CDR3 protein. The sample carries hundreds of thousands of distinct CDR3 sequences, 24% recorded once. Sequenced: naive CD8+ T cells from blood, with Jurkat cell RNA spiked in. The receptors derive from a human donor in good health. Some libraries in this study had Jurkat cell RNA spiked in. Each CDR3 is given with its conserved first and last residue. Each record gives: J gene, V gene, clone size, D gene, CDR3 protein, CDR3 DNA. A D gene is named only where the DNA matches it firmly. Some rows mark clone size as missing; the rest say once, few, many or name a class of expanded clone.

TRBJ2-6,TRBV29-1,many,TRBD1,CSVEDFPHMGTGHSGANVLTF,TGCAGCGTTGAAGACTTTCCCCATATGGGGACAGGCCACTCTGGGGCCAACGTCCTGACTTTC
TRBJ2-7,TRBV27,few,TRBD2,CASSSIARTRGIGGYEQYF,TGTGCCAGCAGTTCCATCGCTCGGACTAGAGGAATTGGAGGGTACGAGCAGTACTTC
TRBJ2-1,TRBV27,few,.,CASSLGGPFNEQFF,TGTGCCAGCAGTTTAGGGGGTCCGTTCAATGAGCAGTTCTTC
TRBJ1-4,TRBV6-6,.,.,CASSYYGGAGNEKLFF,TGTGCCAGCAGTTACTACGGCGGGGCCGGGAATGAAAAACTGTTTTTT
TRBJ2-7,TRBV10-3,many,.,CAITEGGGSYEQYF,TGTGCCATCACCGAAGGGGGGGGAAGTTACGAGCAGTACTTC
TRBJ1-1,TRBV12-5,.,.,CASAPGPEAFF,TGTGCTAGTGCCCCCGGCCCTGAAGCTTTCTTT
TRBJ2-7,TRBV5-6,many,TRBD2,CASRILARVDEQYF,TGTGCCAGCAGGATACTAGCGCGAGTCGACGAGCAGTACTTC
TRBJ2-3,TRBV6-5,.,TRBD1,CASNLYGQGSDTQYF,TGTGCCAGCAACTTATACGGACAGGGTTCAGATACGCAGTATTTT
TRBJ1-1,TRBV6-6,few,TRBD1,CASSYSKGGYTEAFF,TGTGCCAGCAGTTACTCGAAAGGGGGCTATACTGAAGCTTTCTTT
TRBJ2-2,TRBV6-6,.,.,CGSSYGNTGEVFF,TGTGGCAGCAGTTACGGGAACACCGGGGAGGTGTTTTTT
TRBJ2-3,TRBV5-1,many,.,CASRRTGEGDTQYF,TGCGCCAGCCGCCGCACGGGAGAGGGAGATACGCAGTATTTT
TRBJ2-2,TRBV7-2,.,.,CASSSAPRGSNTGELFF,TGTGCCAGCAGCTCGGCCCCGCGCGGGTCGAACACCGGGGAGCTGTTTTTT
TRBJ2-7,TRBV27,few,.,CATSRSAFYEQYF,TGTGCCACCAGCCGGTCCGCGTTCTACGAGCAGTACTTC
TRBJ2-3,TRBV29-1,few,.,CSGINTDTQYF,TGCAGCGGTATTAACACAGATACGCAGTATTTT
TRBJ2-2,TRBV7-9,.,.,CASSLPSPGTGELLF,TGTGCCAGCAGCTTACCATCCCCGGGCACCGGGGAGCTGTTGTTT
TRBJ1-5,TRBV4-1,.,.,CARSPRVHPPPHF,TGCGCCCGCAGTCCCCGGGTCCACCCGCCCCCGCATTTT
TRBJ2-7,TRBV2,many,.,CASSEETVFYEQYF,TGTGCCAGCAGTGAAGAGACTGTATTCTACGAGCAGTACTTC
TRBJ1-6,TRBV12-3/TRBV12-4,once,TRBD1,CASSPGQGVSPLHF,TGTGCCAGCAGTCCGGGACAGGGGGTCTCACCCCTCCACTTT
TRBJ1-1,TRBV7-9,few,.,CASSSGQTGVRTEAFF,TGTGCCAGCAGCTCCGGACAGACGGGCGTCCGCACTGAAGCTTTCTTT
TRBJ2-7,TRBV6-5,.,.,CASSYFSAGTYEQYF,TGTGCCAGCAGTTACTTTTCGGCGGGGACCTACGAGCAGTACTTC
TRBJ2-7,TRBV20-1,.,.,CSARGSTYEQYF,TGCAGTGCTAGGGGCAGTACCTACGAGCAGTACTTC
TRBJ2-5,TRBV5-4,many,.,CASSPWQGQETQYF,TGTGCCAGCAGCCCATGGCAGGGCCAAGAGACCCAGTACTTC
TRBJ1-5,TRBV12-3/TRBV12-4,.,.,CASRQGSQSQHF,TGTGCCAGCAGACAGGGCTCGCAGTCCCAGCATTTT
TRBJ2-1,TRBV6-5,few,.,CASSPGVVPHNEQFF,TGTGCCAGCAGCCCAGGGGTAGTACCCCACAATGAGCAGTTCTTC
TRBJ2-3,TRBV28,many,TRBD1,CASSLPRTGSDTQYF,TGTGCCAGCAGTTTACCTCGGACAGGGTCAGATACGCAGTATTTT
TRBJ1-4,TRBV7-9,many,.,CASSLPRQNEKLFF,TGTGCCAGCAGCTTACCGAGACAGAATGAAAAACTGTTTTTT
TRBJ2-6,TRBV19,few,.,CASSAASSGANVLTF,TGTGCCAGTAGTGCCGCAAGTTCTGGGGCCAACGTCCTGACTTTC